This TCR beta chain was documented in a study of OX40 agonist ivuxolimab in advanced cancers. Concerning the study at large: Ivuxolimab was a fully human IgG2 agonistic monoclonal antibody targeting the costimulatory receptor OX40 (CD134). Intravenous ivuxolimab was administered to patients every 2 weeks at six dose levels: 0.01, 0.1, 0.3, 1.5, 3 and 10 mg/kg. Among the roughly 50 dose-escalation patients, around 20 had hepatocellular carcinoma, 15 melanoma, 9 renal cell carcinoma and 9 head and neck cancer. In the dose-escalation cohort, roughly 80% of patients were male, and the mean age was approximately 64 years, with a range of about 23 to 90. Prior anti-PD-1, anti-PD-L1 or anti-CTLA-4 therapy was permitted, and about 40% of dose-escalation patients had received checkpoint inhibitors. Three dose-escalation patients achieved partial responses, one with hepatocellular carcinoma and two with cutaneous melanoma. Peripheral TCRbeta sequencing aimed to test whether ivuxolimab altered TCR sequence diversity and caused clonal T-cell expansion. The paper describes the monotherapy dose-escalation part (N ≈ 52 patients) of the phase I trial of ivuxolimab.

Genomic DNA was isolated from the sorted cells so that the TCRbeta CDR3 region could be sequenced. The immunoSEQ Assay was used for sequencing of TCRbeta CDR3 regions. As stored in TCRdb, this immuneACCESS dataset retains in-frame rearrangements with V and J assigned. A fraction of the clones does not appear; measured against another copy, unresolved V genes explain less than half of the discrepancy, and the remainder lacks a known reason. In this sample the table shows roughly 86,000 clones, 80% to 95% of which occur a single time. About 1.1% of the sample lies in the top ten. The trial excluded patients who had a history of autoimmune disease or were on systemic immunosuppression. Peripheral blood for TCR sequencing was collected from all dose cohorts at baseline, on cycle 4 day 1, and on cycle 7 day 1. The samples were taken from a phase I, first-in-human, multicenter, open-label dose-escalation trial of ivuxolimab. Adults with locally advanced or metastatic head and neck squamous cell, hepatocellular, melanoma or renal cell carcinoma were enrolled in the trial. Before TCR sequencing, CD4+ and CD8+ T cells were separately sorted from peripheral blood.

Results and caveats for the whole study, not just this receptor: At doses of 0.1 to 3.0 mg/kg, clonal expansion of both CD4+ and CD8+ T cells in blood was seen between baseline and week 6. Antigen specificity was not determined for the clonally expanded peripheral T cells. In partial responders in the 0.1-3.0 mg/kg groups, normalized peripheral clonal expansion was found to be among the lowest, especially among CD8+ T cells. On average, CD8+ T cells showed more expanded clones than CD4+ T cells after ivuxolimab. Low levels of normalized T-cell clonal expansion were also seen in some patients who did not respond.

About this clone itself: Its antigen remains unidentified. No much larger clonotype is one base removed from it; base qualities were not supplied.

The germline V gene (reference sequence) specifies MNHNY as CDR1 and SVGAGI as CDR2. V and J are truncated by 10 bases and 2 bases respectively, leaving an intervening sequence of 11 bases. Spanning cysteine to phenylalanine, the CDR3 consists of 12 amino acids. The DNA shown is the 36-base CDR3, in frame from base 1. The sequence came from an adult with an advanced solid tumor such as melanoma, head and neck, liver or kidney cancer. The source material was CD4+ or CD8+ T cells sorted from blood, sampled in a trial of the OX40 agonist ivuxolimab. The rearrangement combines TRBV6-6 with TRBJ1-1, with the D gene not confidently named. The CDR3 has the sequence CATRDSNTEAFF. The nucleotides read TGTGCCACCCGCGACTCTAACACTGAAGCTTTCTTT.